What follows are 6 T cell receptor beta chains derived from one specimen sequenced in a study of T cells in Graves' hyperthyroidism and ophthalmopathy. RNA transcripts gave rise to amplified TCR beta CDR3 regions. TCR CDR3 regions were first amplified by RT-PCR with HTBI primers. TCRdb re-analysed the multiplex PCR reads in MiXCR, keeping a single row per CDR3 protein. Altogether a few hundred thousand distinct CDR3 sequences are present, 17% being singletons, with the ten largest covering 15% to 20%. Sequences were obtained from blood. Source of these receptors: a young woman with Graves' ophthalmopathy.

J is TRBJ2-3 and V is TRBV6-4; 9 bases are a match to TRBD2. V shed 5 bases, J shed 9 bases, and the junction held 6 bases outside the gene matches. Germline loops: CDR1 MRHNA, CDR2 SNTAGT. CDR3 length: 13 residues. In DNA, the CDR3 is TGTGCCAGCAGTCCAGCGGGAGGACCCACGCAGTATTTT. It specifies CASSPAGGPTQYF.

This clonotype was observed at least ten times. The chain is built from TRBV7-2 and TRBJ2-7; the match to TRBD2 covers 8 bases. J lost 4 bases, V lost 5 bases, and 10 bases had no gene match. The CDR3 consists of 15 residues. Germline CDR1 and CDR2: SGHTA and FQGNSA. CDR3 sequence: CASSGGTRGVYEQYF. The CDR3 bases are TGTGCCAGCAGCGGTGGGACTAGGGGGGTATACGAGCAGTACTTC.

The chain carries TRBV30 and TRBJ2-3; 7 bases map to TRBD2. CDR1 and CDR2 (germline): GTSNPN, SVGIG (reference sequence). V was clipped by 2 bases and J by 4 bases; unmatched bases: 12. The CDR3 loop spans 16 amino acids. The CDR3 region has the DNA TGTGCCTGGAGTCGGCCAAGAACGGGAGGCCCAGATACGCAGTATTTT. Protein product: CAWSRPRTGGPDTQYF.

The V and J genes are TRBV5-1 and TRBJ2-5; 8 bases agree with TRBD2. Germline V gene sequence: CDR1 SGHRS, CDR2 YFSETQ. V lost 4 bases and J lost 5; bases outside the gene matches: 7. The CDR3 contains 14 residues. The CDR3 here is CASSRAGDGETQYF. In DNA, the CDR3 is TGCGCCAGCAGCAGAGCGGGAGATGGCGAGACCCAGTACTTC.

Many counts were recorded for this clonotype. The rearrangement joins TRBV7-9 to TRBJ1-5; a weak D match, TRBD1 (6 bases). Germline lookup yields CDR1 SEHNR and CDR2 FQNEAQ (reference sequence). The V end was cut by 5 bases, the J end by 2 bases, with 13 bases between. CDR3 length: 15 residues. The CDR3 spells CASSLTGLGNQPQHF. CDR3 nucleotide sequence: TGTGCCAGCAGCCTTACAGGGCTGGGCAATCAGCCCCAGCATTTT. Together with reference TRBV7-9 and TRBJ1-5, the CDR3 gives the full variable domain: DTGVSQNPRHKITKRGQNVTFRCDPISEHNRLYWYRQTLGQGPEFLTYFQNEAQLEKSRLLSDRFSAERPKGSFSTLEIQRTEQGDSAMYLCASSLTGLGNQPQHFGDGTRLSIL.

The chain employs TRBV30 and TRBJ2-1; 8 bases align to TRBD1. Germline V gene lookup returns CDR1 GTSNPN and CDR2 SVGIG (reference sequence). The CDR3 length is 15 residues. The J segment lost 8 bases and the V segment lost 5 bases, leaving 14 bases of the junction unmatched. DNA of the CDR3: TGTGCCTGGGCAAGACAGGGGATGGCGACCGATGAGCAGTTCTTC. Amino acid sequence: CAWARQGMATDEQFF. Drawing the rest from reference TRBV30 and TRBJ2-1, the complete variable domain is SQTIHQWPATLVQPVGSPLSLECTVEGTSNPNLYWYRQAAGRGLQLLFYSVGIGQISSEVPQNLSASRPQDRQFILSSKKLLLSDSGFYLCAWARQGMATDEQFFGPGTRLTVL.